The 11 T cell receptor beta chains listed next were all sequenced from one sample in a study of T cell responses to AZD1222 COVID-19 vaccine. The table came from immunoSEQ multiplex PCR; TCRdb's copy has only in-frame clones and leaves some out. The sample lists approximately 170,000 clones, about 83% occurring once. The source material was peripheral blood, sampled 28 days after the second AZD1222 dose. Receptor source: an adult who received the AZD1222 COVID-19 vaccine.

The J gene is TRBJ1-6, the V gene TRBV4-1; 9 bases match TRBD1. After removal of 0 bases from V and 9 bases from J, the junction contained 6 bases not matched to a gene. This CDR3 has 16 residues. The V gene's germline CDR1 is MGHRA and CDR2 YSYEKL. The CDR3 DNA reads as TGCGCCAGCAGCCAAGAGGGACAGGGTAGGGTTTCACCCCTCCACTTT. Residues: CASSQEGQGRVSPLHF.

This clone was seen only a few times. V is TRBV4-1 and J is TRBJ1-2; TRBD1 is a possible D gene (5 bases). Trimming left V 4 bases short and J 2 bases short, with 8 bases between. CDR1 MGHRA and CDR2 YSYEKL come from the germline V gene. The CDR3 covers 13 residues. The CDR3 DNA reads TGCGCCAGCAGCCTCGGGACGAACTATGGCTACACCTTC. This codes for CASSLGTNYGYTF.

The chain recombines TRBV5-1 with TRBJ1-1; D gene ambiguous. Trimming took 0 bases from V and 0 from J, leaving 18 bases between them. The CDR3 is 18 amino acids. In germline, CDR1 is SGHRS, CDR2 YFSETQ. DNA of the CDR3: TGCGCCAGCAGCTTGGGCTGGGAAACAGCTCAAATGAACACTGAAGCTTTCTTT. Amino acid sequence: CASSLGWETAQMNTEAFF.

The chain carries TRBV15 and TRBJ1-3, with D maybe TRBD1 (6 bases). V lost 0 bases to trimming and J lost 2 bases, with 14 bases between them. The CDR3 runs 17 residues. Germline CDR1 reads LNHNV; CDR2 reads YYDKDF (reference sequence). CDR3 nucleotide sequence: TGTGCCACCAGCAGAGATCTGGGGTGGGGGCCTGGAAACACCATATATTTT. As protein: CATSRDLGWGPGNTIYF.

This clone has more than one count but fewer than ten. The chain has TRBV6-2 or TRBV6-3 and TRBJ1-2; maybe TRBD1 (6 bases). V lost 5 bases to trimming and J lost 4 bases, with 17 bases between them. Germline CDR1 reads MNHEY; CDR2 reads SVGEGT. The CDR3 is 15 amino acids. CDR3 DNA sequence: TGTGCCAGCAGTGATGACAGGCCCTGGGGCTATGGCTACACCTTC. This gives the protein CASSDDRPWGYGYTF.

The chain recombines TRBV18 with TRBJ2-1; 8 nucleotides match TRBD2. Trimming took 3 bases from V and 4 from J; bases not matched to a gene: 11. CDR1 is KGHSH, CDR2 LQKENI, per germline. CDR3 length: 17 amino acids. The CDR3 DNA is TGTGCCAGCTCACCGGTATCAGGCGGGGGGATATACAATGAGCAGTTCTTC. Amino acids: CASSPVSGGGIYNEQFF.

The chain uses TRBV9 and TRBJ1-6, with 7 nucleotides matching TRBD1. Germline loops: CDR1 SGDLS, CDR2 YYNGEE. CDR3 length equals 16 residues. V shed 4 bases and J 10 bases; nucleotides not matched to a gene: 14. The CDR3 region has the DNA TGTGCCAGCAGCCGGGACAGCCTAATCGCGAGCTCACCCCTCCACTTT. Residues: CASSRDSLIASSPLHF.

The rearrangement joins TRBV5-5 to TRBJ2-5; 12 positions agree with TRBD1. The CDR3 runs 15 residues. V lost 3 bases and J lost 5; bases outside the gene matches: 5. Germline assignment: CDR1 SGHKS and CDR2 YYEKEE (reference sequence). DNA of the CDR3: TGTGCCAGCAGCTGGGGACAGGGGGCCCTCGAGACCCAGTACTTC. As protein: CASSWGQGALETQYF.

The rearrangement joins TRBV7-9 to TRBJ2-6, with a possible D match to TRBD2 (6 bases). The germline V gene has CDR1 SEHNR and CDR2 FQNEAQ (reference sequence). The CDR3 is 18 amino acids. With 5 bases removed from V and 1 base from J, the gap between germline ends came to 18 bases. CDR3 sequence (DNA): TGTGCCAGCAGCCCTCGGCGCGGGGATTCATCTGGGGCCAACGTCCTGACTTTC. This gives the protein CASSPRRGDSSGANVLTF.

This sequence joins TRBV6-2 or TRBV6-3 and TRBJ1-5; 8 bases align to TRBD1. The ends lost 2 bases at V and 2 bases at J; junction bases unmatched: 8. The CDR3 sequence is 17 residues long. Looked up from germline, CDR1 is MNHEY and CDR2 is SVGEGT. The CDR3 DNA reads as TGTGCCAGCAGTTACAGTAGGGACAGGAGTCGCAATCAGCCCCAGCATTTT. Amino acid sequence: CASSYSRDRSRNQPQHF.

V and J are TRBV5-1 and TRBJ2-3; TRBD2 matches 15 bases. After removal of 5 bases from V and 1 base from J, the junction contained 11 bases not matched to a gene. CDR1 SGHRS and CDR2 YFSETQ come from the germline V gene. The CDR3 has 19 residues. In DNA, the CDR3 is TGCGCCAGCAGAGGGACTAGCGGGGGGCCCACACTCGGCACAGATACGCAGTATTTT. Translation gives CASRGTSGGPTLGTDTQYF.